This T cell receptor (beta chain) emerged from a study of human T cells and chemical hapten exposure. Looking at the study overall: The study patch tested 0.01% DPC on the upper back and read results at 6 days.

TCRdb recomputed calls from the RACE reads with MiXCR, one row per CDR3 protein. The data hold about 70,000 distinct CDR3 sequences, with approximately 10% observed a single time. The CDR3 totals 14 residues. Germline CDR1 MDHEN, CDR2 SYDVKM. V was pared by 7 bases and J by 2 bases, with 14 bases between. Sample time point: pre-sensitization, week 0. Noted treatment: therapeutic diphenylcyclopropenone sensitization with weekly scalp DPC. Non-pregnant alopecia patients aged 18 to 70, suitable for DPC therapy. Broader study findings: Expanded TCR counts at PT1 went up together with patch test score, a positive correlation.

As concerns this clonotype: Antigen unknown.

The chain has TRBV28 and TRBJ1-1; D uncertain. The clonotype originates from a woman in her forties or fifties with alopecia areata. Some clones in this sample may be carry-over from other donors' samples. This sample comprised whole blood, obtained in connection with sensitization to the hapten diphenylcyclopropenone (DPC). CDR3 sequence reads: CASNSPSPNTEAFF. CDR3 coding DNA: TGTGCCAGCAACTCCCCAAGTCCTAACACTGAAGCTTTCTTT.